This T cell receptor beta chain emerged from a study of blood T cell repertoires in COVID-19. Seattle cases were enrolled at active infection and followed longitudinally. In the original workflow: Amplification of reference gene primers was used by the study to estimate nucleated cell counts. The repertoire was sequenced with immunoSEQ multiplex PCR; TCRdb's copy has only in-frame clones and lacks some. The DNA was the basis for D and trimming; V, J and clone size are from that table. Here the sample spans just under 350,000 clones, 88% being singletons. The CDR3 has 14 residues. Germline values: CDR1 MDHEN, CDR2 SYDVKM. Between the trimmed V and J ends, which lost 7 bases and 3 bases, there was a span of 13 bases.

Sequencing input: peripheral blood. This TCR derives from a woman aged 70 to 79 with COVID-19, enrolled during active disease. The V gene is TRBV28, the J gene TRBJ1-3; D may be TRBD1 (5 bases). CDR3 sequence: CASKEGARGNTIYF. In DNA, the CDR3 is TGTGCCAGCAAGGAAGGGGCGCGTGGAAACACCATATATTTT. The complete variable domain, with remaining parts taken from reference TRBV28 and TRBJ1-3, reads DVKVTQSSRYLVKRTGEKVFLECVQDMDHENMFWYRQDPGLGLRLIYFSYDVKMKEKGDIPEGYSVSREKKERFSLILESASTNQTSMYLCASKEGARGNTIYFGEGSWLTVV.